The TCR beta chain under discussion was sequenced for a study of blood T cell repertoires in COVID-19. Study summary: COVID-19 samples, acute and convalescent, were from the United States, Italy and Spain.

Here immunoSEQ multiplex PCR was the method, and the copy in TCRdb shows in-frame clones only, minus some. Of some 150,000 clones detected, less than 80% appear once; the ten largest clones hold more than 3.5%. This clone came up once. Germline V gives CDR1 SNHLY, CDR2 FYNNEI. Deletions cut 2 bases from V and 6 bases from J, with 10 bases between. This CDR3 comprises 13 residues. The receptor was isolated from a woman aged 80 or older with active or convalescent COVID-19. The chain couples TRBV2 to TRBJ1-2; D unresolved. Sample: peripheral blood. The CDR3, as DNA: TGTGCCAGCAGTGAAATTCGTCAGAATGGCTACACCTTC. Protein product: CASSEIRQNGYTF.